This TCR beta chain was recorded in a study of blood T cells in healthy people across ages. Points from the study as a whole: Percentage of naive T cells showed a strong correlation with TCR beta diversity.

Sample-barcoded 5' priming and a J-beta primer mix drove a second PCR of 7 to 11 cycles. One entry per CDR3 protein results from TCRdb running MiXCR on the 5' RACE reads. The profile covers over 1,500,000 distinct CDR3 sequences, with about 50% appearing a single time and around 2.1% taken by the ten largest. On this clonotype: Its antigen is undetermined.

Trimming took 4 bases from V and 7 from J, leaving 10 bases between them. The CDR3 covers 12 residues. CDR1 and CDR2 from the germline V gene are SGHTA and FQGTGA. What was sequenced was blood. The chain has TRBV7-3 and TRBJ1-1; D gene unclear. This TCR was recovered from a woman aged 40 to 49 in good health. The CDR3 is CASSSGRGEAFF. The CDR3 nucleotides are TGTGCCAGCAGCTCAGGACGGGGTGAAGCTTTCTTT.